This T cell receptor beta chain was found in a study of beta chain features in type 1 diabetes. TCRB transcripts that were expressed got sequenced, as all of the isolated RNA had been reverse transcribed. Generated by immunoSEQ multiplex PCR, the TCRdb table keeps only in-frame clones and is missing some. Of about 330,000 clones in the sample, more than 9.5% were seen once. V gave up 4 bases and J gave up 4 bases, with 5 bases separating them. The CDR3 consists of 12 residues. Looked up from germline, CDR1 is LNHDA and CDR2 is SQIVND (reference sequence). The receptor was derived from a woman aged 25 to 39 in good health. What was sequenced was naive CD4+ T cells from blood. This chain uses TRBV19 with TRBJ2-1, with a tentative D call TRBD1 (5 bases). This CDR3 reads CASSRQYNEQFF. CDR3 sequence (DNA): TGTGCCAGTAGTAGACAGTACAATGAGCAGTTCTTC.